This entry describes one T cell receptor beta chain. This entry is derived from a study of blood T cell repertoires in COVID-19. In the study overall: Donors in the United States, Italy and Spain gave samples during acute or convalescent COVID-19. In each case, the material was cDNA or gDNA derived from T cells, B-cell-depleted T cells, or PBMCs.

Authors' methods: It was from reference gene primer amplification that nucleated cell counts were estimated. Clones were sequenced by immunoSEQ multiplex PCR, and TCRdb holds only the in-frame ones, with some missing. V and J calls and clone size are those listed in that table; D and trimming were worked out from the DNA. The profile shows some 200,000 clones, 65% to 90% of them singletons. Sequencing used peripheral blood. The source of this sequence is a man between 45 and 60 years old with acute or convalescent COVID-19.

The CDR3 sequence is CASSPGQGDYGYTF. CDR3 DNA: TGTGCCAGCAGCCCTGGACAGGGCGACTATGGCTACACCTTC. V and J are TRBV5-8 and TRBJ1-2; 8 nucleotides match TRBD1. The CDR3 runs 14 residues. With V trimmed by 4 bases and J by 3 bases, 5 bases remained unmatched. Germline V gives CDR1 SGHTS, CDR2 YDEGEE.